This TCR beta chain came from a study of regulatory T cells in long-lasting Graves disease. Study-level findings and limits: Study was limited to peripheral blood, excluding thyroid tissue. Persistent patients shared fewer than 3,500 public clonotypes among themselves. Newly diagnosed patients shared fewer, at around 970.

Time point specified: newly diagnosed GD, antithyroid drugs for less than 3 months. Construction of the TCR library relied on RNA isolated from PBMCs. This clonotype occurred many times. Its target is not known. The authors built TCR beta libraries using iRepertoire HTBI primers and Arm-PCR of CDR3 regions. Via MiXCR, TCRdb re-called the multiplex PCR reads, giving one row per CDR3 protein. Of roughly 400,000 distinct CDR3 sequences detected, over 14% appear once; the ten largest clones hold about 8.2%. The CDR3 extends over 13 amino acids. Trimming took 4 bases from V and 1 from J, leaving 11 bases between them. Germline loops: CDR1 SQVTM, CDR2 ANQGSEA. The sample was also reused in another study, on T cells in Graves' hyperthyroidism and ophthalmopathy. That paper notes: Graves' hyperthyroidism showing no ophthalmopathy progression within 18 months was considered stable.

This TCR was sampled from a woman aged 40 to 49 with Graves disease. The V call is TRBV29-1, the J call TRBJ2-7, with a possible D match to TRBD1 (5 bases). Sequenced material: peripheral blood mononuclear cells (PBMCs), taken at new diagnosis, from a patient treated with antithyroid drugs. The CDR3 reads CSVVLQGSYEQYF. CDR3 bases: TGCAGCGTTGTACTGCAGGGATCCTACGAGCAGTACTTC.